One sample yielded the 8 T cell receptor beta chains listed below, sequenced in a study of T cells in Graves' hyperthyroidism and ophthalmopathy. TCR beta CDR3 sequences were amplified from RNA transcripts. HTBI primers drove first-round RT-PCR of the TCR CDR3. TCRdb recomputed calls from the multiplex PCR reads with MiXCR, one row per CDR3 protein. The data contain approximately 610,000 distinct CDR3 sequences, over 12% of them seen just once; the ten biggest clones take up around 4.1%. Sample: blood. The receptors come from a woman in her 40s with Graves' ophthalmopathy.

This clonotype was recorded at least ten times. The chain carries TRBV30 and TRBJ2-7; TRBD2 might be the D (7 bases). Per the germline V gene, CDR1 is GTSNPN and CDR2 is SVGIG (reference sequence). The CDR3 sequence is 14 residues long. V was trimmed by 7 bases and J by 2 bases, leaving 18 bases between them. CDR3 DNA: TGTGCCTCAATACGGGCGGGGGCCCCCTACGAGCAGTACTTC. It specifies CASIRAGAPYEQYF.

This clonotype was picked up a small number of times. The chain is built from TRBV28 and TRBJ1-5, with D perhaps matching TRBD1 (5 bases). Germline loops: CDR1 MDHEN, CDR2 SYDVKM. CDR3 size: 12 residues. Trimming took 10 bases from V and 11 from J, leaving 18 bases between them. The CDR3 nucleotides read TGTGCCACCCAGGACGGTAGCAGGGCCCAGCATTTT. Amino acid sequence: CATQDGSRAQHF.

Ten or more counts support this clonotype. CDR3 amino acids: CASRPDTGGNTIYF. CDR3 in DNA: TGTGCCAGCAGGCCGGACACAGGTGGAAACACCATATATTTT. The chain is built from TRBV6-1 and TRBJ1-3; a weak D match, TRBD1 (5 bases). Germline CDR1 reads MNHNS; CDR2 reads SASEGT. CDR3 length equals 14 residues. Trimming took off 6 bases at V and 3 bases at J, with 12 bases between the two ends.

This clonotype was detected many times. The CDR3 coding sequence is TGTGCCAGTTCGGTCCTCCAGGGCGGATACGAGCAGTACTTC. Residues: CASSVLQGGYEQYF. This chain uses TRBV2 with TRBJ2-7, with D possibly TRBD1 on 5 matching bases. The length of the CDR3 is 14 residues. Germline CDR1 SNHLY, CDR2 FYNNEI. The ends were cut back, 9 bases at V and 4 bases at J, with 19 bases in the middle. The full variable domain, completed using reference TRBV2 and TRBJ2-7, is EPEVTQTPSHQVTQMGQEVILRCVPISNHLYFYWYRQILGQKVEFLVSFYNNEISEKSEIFDDQFSVERPDGSNFTLKIRSTKLEDSAMYFCASSVLQGGYEQYFGPGTRLTVT.

This clonotype was seen at least ten times. The junction departs from the called germline gene at one end, perhaps through a read error. The chain uses TRBV6-1 and TRBJ1-5; D remains ambiguous. Germline V lookup: CDR1 MNHNS, CDR2 SASEGT. The CDR3 contains 15 residues. In DNA, the CDR3 is TGTGCCAGCAGGGAAGGGTCAGTCCTCAATCAGCCCCAGCATTTT. Encoded protein: CASREGSVLNQPQHF.

There are many counts of this clonotype. J is TRBJ1-6 and V is TRBV12-3 or TRBV12-4, with D perhaps TRBD1 (5 bases). Trimming stripped 10 bases from V and 2 bases from J, with 18 bases between. The CDR3 is 16 residues long. The CDR3 loop is CAIDSPGPTYNSPLHF. For the CDR3, the DNA is TGTGCCATAGACTCCCCAGGGCCTACCTATAATTCACCCCTCCACTTT.

The gene calls are TRBV5-6 and TRBJ2-5; D is perhaps TRBD1 (6 bases). V was pared by 3 bases and J by 1 base, with 31 bases between. This CDR3 is built from 21 residues. Germline loops: CDR1 SGHDT, CDR2 YYEEEE. CDR3 residues: CASSSYGPGGRGPVVQETQYF. CDR3 bases: TGTGCCAGCAGCTCCTATGGGCCTGGGGGCAGGGGCCCTGTGGTCCAAGAGACCCAGTACTTC.

V is TRBV20-1 and J is TRBJ2-7, with 9 bases lining up with TRBD2. Trimming at V came to 2 bases and at J to 11 bases, leaving 4 bases not matched to a gene. Germline CDR1 and CDR2: DFQATT and SNEGSKA (reference sequence). There are 11 residues in the CDR3. The DNA for the CDR3 is TGCAGTGCTAGACTAGCGGGAAACGAGTACTTC. This encodes CSARLAGNEYF.